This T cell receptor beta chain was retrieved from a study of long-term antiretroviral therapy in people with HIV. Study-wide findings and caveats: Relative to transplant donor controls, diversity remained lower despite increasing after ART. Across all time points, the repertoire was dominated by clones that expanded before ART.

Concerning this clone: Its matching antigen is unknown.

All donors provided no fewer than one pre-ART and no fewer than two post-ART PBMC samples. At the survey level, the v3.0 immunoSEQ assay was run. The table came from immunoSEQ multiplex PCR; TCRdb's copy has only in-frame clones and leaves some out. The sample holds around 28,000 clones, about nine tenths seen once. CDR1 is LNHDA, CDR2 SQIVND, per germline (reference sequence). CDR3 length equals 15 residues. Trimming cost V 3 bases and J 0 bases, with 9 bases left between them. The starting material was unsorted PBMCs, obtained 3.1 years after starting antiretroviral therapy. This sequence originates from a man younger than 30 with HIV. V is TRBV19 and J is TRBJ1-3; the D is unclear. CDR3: CASSILFSSGNTIYF. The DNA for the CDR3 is TGTGCCAGTAGTATCCTATTCAGCTCTGGAAACACCATATATTTT.